What follows is one T cell receptor beta chain and its context. Between the trimmed V and J ends, which lost 3 bases and 5 bases, there was a span of 4 bases. The CDR3 runs to 12 residues. Per the germline V gene, CDR1 is MGHRA and CDR2 is YSYEKL. The data derive from a study of identical twins. TCRdb used MiXCR to reprocess the 5' RACE reads, holding one entry per CDR3 protein. Of a few hundred thousand distinct CDR3 sequences listed, about 8% are singletons. This same sample was also part of a study on yellow fever vaccine responses in identical twins.

The chain is built from TRBV4-1 and TRBJ1-4, with D uncertain. Sequenced sample: CD8+ T cells sorted from blood. The origin of this receptor is a woman under 30 in good health. Here the CDR3 reads CASSQANEKLFF. The CDR3 region has the DNA TGCGCCAGCAGCCAGGCGAATGAAAAACTGTTTTTT.